These 21 T cell receptor beta chains were sequenced from one sample in a study of Ad26.COV2.S vaccination and SARS-CoV-2 variants. Measured with immunoSEQ multiplex PCR; TCRdb has only the in-frame clones, and not every one. The sample contains 300,000 to 500,000 clones, about nine tenths of which appear only once. As for treatment: some 19 received Ad26.COV2.S at low or high dose, single or two shots; 5 received placebo; per-sample allocation not given. The samples date from day 63 after the first vaccine or placebo injection. The sequences come from peripheral blood, collected in a trial of Ad26.COV2.S vaccine versus placebo. The receptor source for this set is a person aged 18-60 years who received the Ad26.COV2.S COVID-19 vaccine or a placebo.

This chain connects TRBV6-1 to TRBJ1-2, with 8 positions matching TRBD1. The CDR3 runs to 15 residues. The V gene end was trimmed by 2 bases and the J gene end by 4 bases; junction bases not matched to a gene: 6. Germline CDR1 MNHNS, CDR2 SASEGT. The CDR3 DNA reads as TGTGCCAGCAGTGAACGAGCAGGGGGCTTCTATGGCTACACCTTC. It encodes CASSERAGGFYGYTF.

The chain recombines TRBV12-3 or TRBV12-4 with TRBJ1-5; D ambiguous. Trimming shortened V by 1 base and J by 7 bases, and 8 bases separated the two germline ends. This CDR3 spans 13 amino acids. Here the CDR3 DNA reads TGTGCCAGCAGTTTAGTTTTGTACCAGCCCCAGCATTTT. This sequence encodes CASSLVLYQPQHF.

A few counts support this clone. The chain is built from TRBV3-1 (or the pseudogene TRBV3-2) and TRBJ2-7, with 9 nucleotides matching TRBD2. The CDR3 length is 15 residues. The V gene's germline CDR1 is LGHDT and CDR2 YNNKEL (reference sequence). With 1 base clipped from V and 5 bases from J, the junction kept 6 bases outside the gene matches. The CDR3 here is CASSQGGLAGHEQYF. The CDR3 bases are TGTGCCAGCAGCCAAGGGGGACTAGCTGGCCACGAGCAGTACTTC.

As for this clone: Other DNA variants within this sample encode the same CDR3. V is TRBV19 and J is TRBJ1-1; D perhaps matches TRBD1 (5 bases). V was trimmed by 3 bases and J by 5 bases, leaving 7 bases between them. The CDR3 has 12 residues. Germline-derived CDR1 and CDR2 are LNHDA and SQIVND (reference sequence). CDR3 sequence: CASSIWGTEAFF. The CDR3 DNA reads TGTGCCAGTAGTATTTGGGGGACTGAAGCTTTCTTT.

The CDR3 sequence is CASSLVGGIDEQYF. The CDR3 DNA is TGCGCCAGCAGCTTGGTAGGGGGCATCGACGAGCAGTACTTC. The genes are TRBV5-1 and TRBJ2-7; 7 bases line up with TRBD1. V was clipped by 0 bases and J by 5 bases; unmatched bases: 5. CDR1 SGHRS and CDR2 YFSETQ come from the germline V gene. The CDR3 is 14 residues long.

V is TRBV2 and J is TRBJ1-3; perhaps TRBD1 as D (6 bases). The CDR3 consists of 15 residues. The V and J ends lost 3 bases and 4 bases respectively, with 13 bases between them. Germline V CDR1 and CDR2: SNHLY, FYNNEI. The CDR3 nucleotides read TGTGCCAGCAGTGATTGGTCAGGGGTCGGAAACACCATATATTTT. Translated: CASSDWSGVGNTIYF.

V and J are TRBV3-1 (or the pseudogene TRBV3-2) and TRBJ2-7; TRBD1 agrees at 7 bases. The CDR3 contains 14 residues. Per germline, CDR1 LGHDT and CDR2 YNNKEL (reference sequence). Trimming removed 8 bases from V and 3 bases from J; junction bases left unmatched: 10. The DNA for the CDR3 is TGTGCCAGCGGGGGTACCGGGACAGTCTACGAGCAGTACTTC. It encodes CASGGTGTVYEQYF.

Only a few counts were recorded for this clone. V gene TRBV7-9 combines with J gene TRBJ2-2; 7 positions agree with TRBD1. Germline V lookup: CDR1 SEHNR, CDR2 FQNEAQ (reference sequence). This CDR3 is built from 15 residues. V trimming: 3 bases; J trimming: 6 bases; junction bases outside the gene matches: 7. This CDR3 reads CASSFIRDSPGELFF. The CDR3 coding sequence is TGTGCCAGCAGCTTTATCCGGGACAGCCCCGGGGAGCTGTTTTTT.

This chain connects TRBV19 to TRBJ2-5, with D tentatively TRBD2 (5 bases). The germline V and J ends were trimmed by 1 base and 3 bases, with 12 bases remaining between them. Per germline, CDR1 LNHDA and CDR2 SQIVND (reference sequence). The CDR3 spans 15 residues. CDR3 sequence reads: CASSIGLWGEETQYF. CDR3 bases: TGTGCCAGTAGTATAGGTTTGTGGGGAGAAGAGACCCAGTACTTC.

V and J are TRBV9 and TRBJ1-1; 7 nucleotides align to TRBD1. Germline V gene sequence: CDR1 SGDLS, CDR2 YYNGEE. This CDR3 spans 13 amino acids. V shed 6 bases and J 10 bases; nucleotides not matched to a gene: 12. CDR3 sequence: CASTRQGEGVAFF. CDR3 coding DNA: TGTGCCAGCACCCGACAGGGCGAGGGGGTAGCTTTCTTT.

This clone was recorded only once. Distinct nucleotide sequences in the sample also encode this CDR3. The chain joins TRBV20-1 to TRBJ1-1; D is unresolved. Germline V gene sequence: CDR1 DFQATT, CDR2 SNEGSKA (reference sequence). The CDR3 spans 11 residues. V was cut by 5 bases and J by 2 bases, with 6 bases left in between. The CDR3 DNA follows: TGCAGTGCTCCTCTTAACACTGAAGCTTTCTTT. As protein: CSAPLNTEAFF.

This clone was detected a few times. The genes are TRBV6-5 and TRBJ2-5; D is possibly TRBD2 (5 bases). CDR3 size: 13 residues. CDR1 and CDR2 (germline): MNHEY, SVGAGI. Trimming removed 4 bases at V and 5 bases at J, with 11 bases between. CDR3 nucleotides: TGTGCCAGCAGTTCGGCCGGGATGGAGACCCAGTACTTC. As protein: CASSSAGMETQYF.

J is TRBJ2-1 and V is TRBV4-1, with 7 bases that match TRBD2. This CDR3 contains 17 residues. After removal of 0 bases from V and 7 bases from J, the junction contained 12 bases not matched to a gene. The V gene's germline CDR1 is MGHRA and CDR2 YSYEKL. The CDR3 bases are TGCGCCAGCAGCCAAGAAATTGAAGCGGGGTACGAGAATGAGCAGTTCTTC. This gives the protein CASSQEIEAGYENEQFF.

This clone was observed a few times. This chain connects TRBV13 to TRBJ2-1; D is possibly TRBD1 or TRBD2 (5 bases each). Germline V gene data show CDR1 as PRHDT and CDR2 as FYEKMQ (reference sequence). V lost 0 bases and J 9 bases, leaving 15 bases between the germline ends. There are 15 residues in the CDR3. CDR3: CASSLGLRRGVEQFF. DNA for the CDR3: TGTGCCAGCAGCTTAGGCCTAAGAAGAGGGGTTGAGCAGTTCTTC.

To note about this clone: The sample carries other DNA sequences with the same CDR3. The CDR3 spells CASSLGGNTEAFF. In DNA, the CDR3 is TGTGCCAGCAGCTTGGGCGGGAACACTGAAGCTTTCTTT. The gene calls are TRBV5-6 and TRBJ1-1; D ambiguous. The CDR3 consists of 13 residues. V was clipped by 0 bases and J by 1 base, with 4 bases between them. The germline V gene encodes CDR1 SGHDT and CDR2 YYEEEE. Supplemented by reference TRBV5-6 and TRBJ1-1, the full variable domain reads DAGVTQSPTHLIKTRGQQVTLRCSPKSGHDTVSWYQQALGQGPQFIFQYYEEEERQRGNFPDRFSGHQFPNYSSELNVNALLLGDSALYLCASSLGGNTEAFFGQGTRLTVV.

This sequence joins TRBV14 and TRBJ2-1, with 10 bases fitting TRBD2. V lost 4 bases to trimming and J lost 8 bases; unmatched junction nucleotides: 8. CDR3 length equals 15 residues. Germline V lookup: CDR1 SGHDN, CDR2 FVKESK. CDR3 residues: CASSRTGTSVHEQFF. CDR3 sequence (DNA): TGTGCCAGCAGCCGAACCGGGACTAGCGTCCATGAGCAGTTCTTC.

The gene calls are TRBV5-1 and TRBJ2-7; possible D gene TRBD1, 6 bases. Trimming removed 2 bases at V and 0 bases at J, with 9 bases between. Germline assignment: CDR1 SGHRS and CDR2 YFSETQ. There are 14 residues in the CDR3. CDR3 sequence reads: CASSFRDNSYEQYF. The DNA of the CDR3 is TGCGCCAGCAGCTTCCGGGACAACTCCTACGAGCAGTACTTC.

V and J are TRBV27 and TRBJ2-1; D not resolved. Germline V gives CDR1 MNHEY, CDR2 SMNVEV (reference sequence). V lost 6 bases and J lost 0, with 12 bases in between. This CDR3 has 15 residues. The CDR3 DNA reads TGTGCCAGCAGCCCTAACAGAATCTCCTACAATGAGCAGTTCTTC. Translated, it gives CASSPNRISYNEQFF.

V gene TRBV5-5 combines with J gene TRBJ2-3; D gene unclear. The CDR3 spans 15 residues. V lost 0 bases, J lost 3 bases, and 11 bases lay in between. Germline values: CDR1 SGHKS, CDR2 YYEKEE (reference sequence). CDR3: CASSLAETRTDTQYF. Written as DNA, the CDR3 is TGTGCCAGCAGCTTGGCGGAAACCCGTACAGATACGCAGTATTTT.

V gene TRBV2 combines with J gene TRBJ2-7, with 7 bases aligning to TRBD1. CDR1 and CDR2 from the germline V gene are SNHLY and FYNNEI. Trimming removed 4 bases from V and 4 bases from J; junction bases left unmatched: 7. The CDR3 loop spans 14 amino acids. CDR3 residues: CASSGRTGPYEQYF. In nucleotides, the CDR3 is TGTGCCAGCAGTGGAAGGACAGGCCCTTACGAGCAGTACTTC.

The rearrangement joins TRBV4-2 to TRBJ1-5, with TRBD1 identical over 11 bases. Germline V gene sequence: CDR1 LGHNA, CDR2 YNFKEQ. The CDR3 has 17 residues. V lost 4 bases, J lost 1 base, and 6 bases stayed unmatched. CDR3 coding DNA: TGTGCCAGCAGCCGGACAGGGGGCGGGATGAGCAATCAGCCCCAGCATTTT. Encoded protein: CASSRTGGGMSNQPQHF.